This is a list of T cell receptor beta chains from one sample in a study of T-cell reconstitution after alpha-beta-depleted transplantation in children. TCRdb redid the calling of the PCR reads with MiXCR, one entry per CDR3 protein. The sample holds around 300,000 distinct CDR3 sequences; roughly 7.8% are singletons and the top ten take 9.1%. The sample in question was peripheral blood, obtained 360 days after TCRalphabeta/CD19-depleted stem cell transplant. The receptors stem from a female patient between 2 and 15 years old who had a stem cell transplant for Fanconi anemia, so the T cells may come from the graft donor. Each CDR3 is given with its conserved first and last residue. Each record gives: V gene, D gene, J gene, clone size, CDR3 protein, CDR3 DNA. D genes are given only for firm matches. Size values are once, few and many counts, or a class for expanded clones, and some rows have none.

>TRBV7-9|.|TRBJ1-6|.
CASSLGQGKNSPLHF
TGTGCCAGCAGCTTAGGCCAGGGGAAGAATTCACCCCTCCACTTT
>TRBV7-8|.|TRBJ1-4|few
CASSRRGGDEKLFF
TGTGCCAGCAGCCGCCGGGGTGGAGATGAAAAACTGTTTTTT
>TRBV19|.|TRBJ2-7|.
CASSMADPYEQYF
TGTGCCAGTAGTATGGCGGACCCCTACGAGCAGTACTTC
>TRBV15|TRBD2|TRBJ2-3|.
CATSTGLAGGLPSKDTQYF
TGTGCCACCAGCACGGGACTAGCGGGGGGTCTGCCGAGTAAAGATACGCAGTATTTT
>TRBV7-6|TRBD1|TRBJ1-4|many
CASSLEGQADEKLFF
TGTGCCAGCAGCTTAGAGGGACAGGCCGATGAAAAACTGTTTTTT
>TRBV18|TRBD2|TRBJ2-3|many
CASSPRLAGLTDTQYF
TGTGCCAGCTCACCAAGGCTAGCGGGACTTACAGATACGCAGTATTTT
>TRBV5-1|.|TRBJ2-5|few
CASSRTPGEETQYF
TGCGCCAGCAGCCGGACTCCGGGAGAAGAGACCCAGTACTTC
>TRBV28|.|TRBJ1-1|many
CASSDVSTEAFF
TGTGCCAGCAGCGACGTAAGCACTGAAGCTTTCTTT
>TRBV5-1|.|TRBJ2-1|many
CASSRFRELNEQFF
TGCGCCAGCAGTAGATTCAGGGAACTCAATGAGCAGTTCTTC
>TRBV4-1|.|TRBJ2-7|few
CASSQDWWTGESAGGLGEQYF
TGCGCCAGCAGCCAAGATTGGTGGACAGGGGAATCGGCGGGAGGGCTGGGGGAGCAGTACTTC
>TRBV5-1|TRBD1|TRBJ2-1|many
CASSFVRTGPNEQFF
TGCGCCAGCAGCTTCGTCCGGACAGGGCCCAATGAGCAGTTCTTC
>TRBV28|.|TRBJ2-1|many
CASTLNNEQFF
TGTGCCAGCACCCTTAACAATGAGCAGTTCTTC
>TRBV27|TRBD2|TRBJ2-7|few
CASSPRLAGSSFSYEQYF
TGTGCCAGCAGTCCGAGACTAGCGGGTAGCTCTTTCTCCTACGAGCAGTACTTC
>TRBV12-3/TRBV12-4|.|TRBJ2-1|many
CASSQTYNEQFF
TGTGCCAGCAGTCAGACCTACAATGAGCAGTTCTTC
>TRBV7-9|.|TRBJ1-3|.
CASSLAAGFGNTIYF
TGTGCCAGCAGCTTAGCTGCAGGTTTTGGAAACACCATATATTTT
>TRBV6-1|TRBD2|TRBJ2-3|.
CASTRPMVREGSTDTQYF
TGTGCCAGCACCCGTCCGATGGTTCGGGAGGGAAGCACAGATACGCAGTATTTT
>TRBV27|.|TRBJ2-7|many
CASSPGSFLYSYEQYF
TGTGCCAGCAGTCCTGGGAGCTTTCTTTATTCCTACGAGCAGTACTTC
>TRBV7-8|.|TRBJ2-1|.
CASSLGLLVSYNEQFF
TGTGCCAGCAGCTTAGGGCTTCTCGTCTCCTACAATGAGCAGTTCTTC
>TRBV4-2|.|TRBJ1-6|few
CASSQDPGQPHSYNSPLHF
TGTGCCAGCAGCCAAGATCCCGGACAGCCGCACTCCTATAATTCACCCCTCCACTTT
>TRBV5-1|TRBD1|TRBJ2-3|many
CASSSGQGGPADTQYF
TGCGCCAGCAGCTCCGGACAGGGCGGACCAGCAGATACGCAGTATTTT
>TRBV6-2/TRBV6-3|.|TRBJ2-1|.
CAGARAPSSYNEQFF
TGTGCCGGGGCCCGGGCACCCAGCTCCTACAATGAGCAGTTCTTC
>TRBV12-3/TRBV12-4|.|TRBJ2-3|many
CASSLRGAASTDTQYF
TGTGCCAGCAGTTTAAGGGGGGCCGCTAGCACAGATACGCAGTATTTT
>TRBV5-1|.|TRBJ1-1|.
CASSLTQGEAFF
TGCGCCAGCAGTCTCACTCAGGGTGAAGCTTTCTTT